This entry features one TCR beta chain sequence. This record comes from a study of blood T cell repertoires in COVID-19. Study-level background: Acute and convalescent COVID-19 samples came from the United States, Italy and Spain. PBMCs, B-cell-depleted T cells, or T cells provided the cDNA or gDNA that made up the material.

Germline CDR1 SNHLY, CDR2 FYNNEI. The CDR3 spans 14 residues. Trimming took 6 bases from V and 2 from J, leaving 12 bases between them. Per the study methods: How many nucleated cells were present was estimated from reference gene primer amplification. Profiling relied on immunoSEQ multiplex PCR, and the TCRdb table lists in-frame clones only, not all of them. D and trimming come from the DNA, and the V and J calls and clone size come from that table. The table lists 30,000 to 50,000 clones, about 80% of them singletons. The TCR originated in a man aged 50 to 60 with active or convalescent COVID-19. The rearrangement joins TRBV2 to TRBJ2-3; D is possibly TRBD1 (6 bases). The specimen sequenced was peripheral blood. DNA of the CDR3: TGTGCCAGCAGGGACCGGGACATCACAGATACGCAGTATTTT. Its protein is CASRDRDITDTQYF.